One sample yielded the 8 T cell receptor beta chains listed below, sequenced in a study of cytomegalovirus exposure and HLA in healthy donors. TCRdb keeps only in-frame clones here, not all; method: immunoSEQ multiplex PCR. The repertoire holds around 120,000 clones, with around nine tenths as singletons. Specimen: PBMCs. All receptors come from a woman under 30 in good health and CMV-seronegative.

The chain recombines TRBV13 with TRBJ2-2, with 8 bases aligning to TRBD1. The V segment lost 5 bases and the J segment 3 bases; nucleotides outside the gene matches: 11. Germline CDR1 and CDR2: PRHDT and FYEKMQ (reference sequence). This CDR3 is built from 17 residues. For the CDR3, the DNA is TGTGCCAGCAGCCCACCGCAGGGGGCGTCGGACACCGGGGAGCTGTTTTTT. This translates into CASSPPQGASDTGELFF. Looking up the rest from reference TRBV13 and TRBJ2-2 gives the full variable domain: AAGVIQSPRHLIKEKRETATLKCYPIPRHDTVYWYQQGPGQDPQFLISFYEKMQSDKGSIPDRFSAQQFSDYHSELNMSSLELGDSALYFCASSPPQGASDTGELFFGEGSRLTVL.

The CDR3 sequence is CASSPKKLSGGSYNEQFF. The DNA of the CDR3 is TGTGCCAGCAGCCCCAAAAAGCTTAGCGGGGGGTCCTACAATGAGCAGTTCTTC. This chain uses TRBV11-2 with TRBJ2-1; 10 nucleotides line up with TRBD2. The trim removed 5 bases at V and 1 base at J, leaving 11 bases unmatched. The germline gives CDR1 SGHAT, CDR2 FQNNGV. The CDR3 is made up of 18 amino acids.

The chain is built from TRBV5-6 and TRBJ1-1; D gene unclear. The ends were cut back, 1 base at V and 7 bases at J, with 14 bases in the middle. The CDR3 loop spans 14 amino acids. CDR1 and CDR2 (germline): SGHDT, YYEEEE. The CDR3, as DNA: TGTGCCAGCAGCTTGAGGGCCAGGACTAATGAAGCTTTCTTT. It encodes CASSLRARTNEAFF.

This clone showed up just once. The chain uses TRBV4-1 and TRBJ2-7; weak D call: TRBD2 (5 bases). Germline CDR1 reads MGHRA; CDR2 reads YSYEKL. Trimming cost V 3 bases and J 1 base, with 22 bases left between them. The CDR3 totals 18 residues. CDR3 DNA sequence: TGCGCCAGCAGCCACAAGATCTCCCGGGATAGGATTTCCTACGAGCAGTACTTC. Protein: CASSHKISRDRISYEQYF.

The chain uses TRBV19 and TRBJ1-2; TRBD1 matches at 12 bases. The CDR3 contains 14 residues. Germline trimming cut 9 bases from V and 5 bases from J; bases unmatched to any gene: 7. Germline V CDR1 and CDR2: LNHDA, SQIVND (reference sequence). The CDR3 nucleotides read TGTGCCAGCCGGGACAGGGGGCGAGAATATGGCTACACCTTC. This codes for CASRDRGREYGYTF.

The rearrangement uses TRBV6-6 and TRBJ1-5, with 8 bases fitting TRBD1. Germline CDR1 and CDR2: MNHNY and SVGAGI (reference sequence). The CDR3 length is 14 residues. With 6 bases clipped from V and 4 bases from J, the junction kept 5 bases outside the gene matches. CDR3 region: CASSSDRGNQPQHF. DNA of the CDR3: TGTGCCAGCAGCTCCGACAGGGGTAATCAGCCCCAGCATTTT.

The gene calls are TRBV7-9 and TRBJ2-7; possibly TRBD2 for D (5 bases). With 5 bases removed from V and 5 bases from J, the gap between germline ends came to 19 bases. CDR1 SEHNR and CDR2 FQNEAQ come from the germline V gene (reference sequence). The CDR3 is made up of 15 amino acids. The CDR3 region has the DNA TGTGCCAGCAGCCCGCTCGGGATCAGTACCAACGAGCAGTACTTC. It yields the protein CASSPLGISTNEQYF.

The chain couples TRBV28 to TRBJ1-5; D unresolved. Trimming removed 7 bases at V and 9 bases at J, with 22 bases between. Germline CDR1 reads MDHEN; CDR2 reads SYDVKM. The CDR3 covers 15 residues. The CDR3 region is CASTRPAGVGRPQHF. The CDR3 region has the DNA TGTGCCAGCACCCGCCCAGCCGGGGTAGGGCGGCCCCAGCATTTT. The variable domain in full, with the rest retrieved from reference TRBV28 and TRBJ1-5, is DVKVTQSSRYLVKRTGEKVFLECVQDMDHENMFWYRQDPGLGLRLIYFSYDVKMKEKGDIPEGYSVSREKKERFSLILESASTNQTSMYLCASTRPAGVGRPQHFGDGTRLSIL.